Shown below are 14 T cell receptor beta chains from a single sample sequenced in a study of beta chain features in type 1 diabetes. The sequenced template was cDNA made from the entire isolated RNA. Sequencing used immunoSEQ multiplex PCR; TCRdb keeps in-frame clones, though not all of them. The table has 450,000 or so clones, 11% seen once. The specimen sequenced was naive CD4+ T cells from blood. These receptors came from a young woman in good health.

This chain links TRBV14 with TRBJ2-1; D might be TRBD2 (6 bases). The CDR3 spans 17 residues. The germline gives CDR1 SGHDN, CDR2 FVKESK. V was cut by 0 bases and J by 3 bases, with 15 bases left in between. The chain's CDR3 is CASSQDEAGPFYNEQFF. The CDR3 nucleotides are TGTGCCAGCAGCCAAGATGAGGCGGGACCCTTCTACAATGAGCAGTTCTTC.

This clone was seen a handful of times. V gene TRBV14 combines with J gene TRBJ2-1; 8 bases are a match to TRBD1. Looked up from germline, CDR1 is SGHDN and CDR2 is FVKESK. There are 16 residues in the CDR3. The V and J ends lost 4 bases and 9 bases, in that order; junction bases with no gene match: 14. The CDR3 region is CASSLADRGKSSEQFF. CDR3 in DNA: TGTGCCAGCAGCCTGGCAGACAGGGGAAAATCTTCTGAGCAGTTCTTC.

This chain's CDR3 is CSVGVTGVPNQPQHF. In DNA, the CDR3 is TGCAGCGTTGGGGTCACAGGGGTCCCTAATCAGCCCCAGCATTTT. This chain uses TRBV29-1 with TRBJ1-5; TRBD1 matches 7 bases. The CDR3 has 15 amino acids. V lost 4 bases to trimming and J lost 4 bases; unmatched junction nucleotides: 10. CDR1 SQVTM and CDR2 ANQGSEA come from the germline V gene.

This clone was detected a few times. The chain links TRBV5-1 to TRBJ2-1; the match to TRBD1 covers 7 bases. This CDR3 spans 13 amino acids. Germline V gives CDR1 SGHRS, CDR2 YFSETQ. With V trimmed by 4 bases and J by 6 bases, 4 bases remained unmatched. CDR3 sequence: CASSPTGVNEQFF. The CDR3 DNA sequence: TGCGCCAGCAGCCCTACAGGGGTCAATGAGCAGTTCTTC.

This rearrangement joins TRBV18 to TRBJ2-1, with 9 bases identical to TRBD2. The CDR3 extends over 17 amino acids. Unmatched junction bases numbered 14, after V lost 3 bases and J lost 8 bases. In germline, CDR1 is KGHSH, CDR2 LQKENI. CDR3 residues: CASSPFFPSGVRDEQFF. CDR3 DNA sequence: TGTGCCAGCTCACCCTTCTTTCCTAGCGGGGTCAGGGATGAGCAGTTCTTC.

The chain employs TRBV4-3 and TRBJ2-2; no definite D call. Germline-derived CDR1 and CDR2 are LGHNA and YSLEER. This CDR3 is built from 15 residues. Deletions cut 1 base from V and 2 bases from J, with 8 bases between. CDR3 sequence: CASSQAQFNTGELFF. The CDR3 nucleotides are TGCGCCAGCAGCCAAGCTCAGTTCAACACCGGGGAGCTGTTTTTT.

This clone was seen a handful of times. This chain uses TRBV9 with TRBJ2-4, with D perhaps being TRBD1 or TRBD2 (5 bases each). The V end was cut by 4 bases, the J end by 0 bases, with 17 bases between. The CDR3 totals 17 residues. Germline-derived CDR1 and CDR2 are SGDLS and YYNGEE. CDR3 protein: CASSPRGASLAKNIQYF. The CDR3 DNA is TGTGCCAGCAGCCCACGGGGCGCCAGCTTAGCCAAAAACATTCAGTACTTC.

This clone was counted many times. Other DNA sequences of this sample code for an identical CDR3. The chain employs TRBV9 and TRBJ2-1; possibly TRBD1 for D (6 bases). From germline, CDR1 is SGDLS and CDR2 YYNGEE. The CDR3 runs to 15 residues. Trimming took 4 bases from V and 1 from J, leaving 12 bases between them. The CDR3 spells CASSPTGSSYNEQFF. CDR3 nucleotides: TGTGCCAGCAGCCCTACAGGGAGTTCCTACAATGAGCAGTTCTTC.

This clone was recorded a few times. The V gene is TRBV14, the J gene TRBJ2-1; D gene uncertain. V gave up 1 base and J gave up 0 bases, with 10 bases separating them. This CDR3 has 16 residues. The germline CDR1 and CDR2 sequences are SGHDN and FVKESK. The CDR3 here is CASSQGPGRSYNEQFF. CDR3 nucleotide sequence: TGTGCCAGCAGCCAAGGTCCCGGACGCTCCTACAATGAGCAGTTCTTC.

This clone has just a few counts. J is TRBJ2-5 and V is TRBV5-1; tentatively, D is TRBD1 or TRBD2 (6 bases each). V lost 6 bases and J lost 1, with 19 bases in between. From germline, CDR1 is SGHRS and CDR2 YFSETQ. CDR3 size: 16 residues. CDR3 in amino acids: CASTLPLGGGQETQYF. In nucleotides, the CDR3 is TGCGCCAGCACCCTTCCCTTAGGAGGGGGCCAAGAGACCCAGTACTTC.

The chain uses TRBV5-4 and TRBJ2-1, with D tentatively TRBD2 (6 bases). Trimming stripped 5 bases from V and 0 bases from J, with 9 bases between. The CDR3 sequence is 14 residues long. Germline values: CDR1 SGHNT, CDR2 YYREEE (reference sequence). The CDR3 DNA reads TGTGCCAGCAGGAACGGGAGCTCCTACAATGAGCAGTTCTTC. It translates to CASRNGSSYNEQFF. Using reference TRBV5-4 and TRBJ2-1 for the parts outside the CDR3, the full variable domain is ETGVTQSPTHLIKTRGQQVTLRCSSQSGHNTVSWYQQALGQGPQFIFQYYREEENGRGNFPPRFSGLQFPNYSSELNVNALELDDSALYLCASRNGSSYNEQFFGPGTRLTVL.

The V gene is TRBV30, the J gene TRBJ2-7; tentatively, D is TRBD1 (6 bases). The germline CDR1 and CDR2 sequences are GTSNPN and SVGIG (reference sequence). The CDR3 runs 13 residues. Trimming took off 0 bases at V and 6 bases at J, with 12 bases between the two ends. The CDR3 nucleotides are TGTGCCTGGAGTGTCCAGGGGATGGGCGAGCAGTACTTC. Translated: CAWSVQGMGEQYF.

V gene TRBV7-2 combines with J gene TRBJ1-6; the D is unclear. V shed 5 bases and J shed 9 bases, with 8 bases lying between them. The V gene's germline CDR1 is SGHTA and CDR2 FQGNSA. The CDR3 sequence is 12 residues long. The CDR3 here is CASSMHGSPLHF. The CDR3 DNA sequence: TGTGCCAGCAGCATGCACGGTTCACCCCTCCACTTT. Supplemented by reference TRBV7-2 and TRBJ1-6, the full variable domain reads GAGVSQSPSNKVTEKGKDVELRCDPISGHTALYWYRQSLGQGLEFLIYFQGNSAPDKSGLPSDRFSAERTGGSVSTLTIQRTQQEDSAVYLCASSMHGSPLHFGNGTRLTVT.

The genes are TRBV30 and TRBJ1-5, with TRBD1 matching over 7 bases. V trimming: 2 bases; J trimming: 7 bases; junction bases outside the gene matches: 8. This CDR3 has 14 amino acids. Per germline, CDR1 GTSNPN and CDR2 SVGIG (reference sequence). CDR3 DNA sequence: TGTGCCTGGAGTCGTGAGACAGGGTGGCAGCCCCAGCATTTT. This codes for CAWSRETGWQPQHF.